Sequencing of this T cell receptor (beta chain) was carried out in a study of radiotherapy plus CTLA-4 blockade in lung cancer. TCRdb's copy holds only in-frame clones and misses some; the assay was immunoSEQ multiplex PCR. The table lists around 72,000 clones, around 82% of them singletons. V lost 1 base, J lost 0 bases, and 4 bases stayed unmatched. This CDR3 is built from 18 residues. In germline, CDR1 is SGHTA, CDR2 FQGNSA. This clonotype originated in a human donor with non-small cell lung cancer who had a complete response to radiotherapy plus ipilimumab. This rearrangement joins TRBV7-2 to TRBJ2-7, with 15 bases fitting TRBD2. The sequenced sample was peripheral blood, obtained from a patient treated with radiotherapy plus ipilimumab. The CDR3 region is CASSLVGTSGGFSYEQYF. The CDR3 DNA is TGTGCCAGCAGCTTAGTTGGGACTAGCGGGGGGTTCTCCTACGAGCAGTACTTC.